A single sample is the source of the 26 T cell receptor beta chains below, sequenced in a study of cytomegalovirus exposure and HLA in healthy donors. Profiling relied on immunoSEQ multiplex PCR, and the TCRdb table lists in-frame clones only, not all of them. Found here are around 150,000 clones, 88% of them singletons; the top ten hold approximately 3%. Sequenced input: PBMCs. These receptors all come from a man younger than 35 in good health and CMV-seronegative.

V gene TRBV5-6 combines with J gene TRBJ1-2; tentatively, D is TRBD1 (5 bases). CDR1 is SGHDT, CDR2 YYEEEE, per germline. Trimming took 4 bases from V and 4 from J, leaving 14 bases between them. The length of the CDR3 is 14 residues. In DNA form, the CDR3 reads TGTGCCAGCAGCCGCCTGGGGCAGAGCTATGGCTACACCTTC. It translates to CASSRLGQSYGYTF.

This clone was recorded once. The rearrangement links TRBV5-1 to TRBJ2-3, with a tentative D call TRBD1 (6 bases). CDR3 size: 16 residues. V was pared by 1 base and J by 1 base, with 13 bases between. Germline loops: CDR1 SGHRS, CDR2 YFSETQ. The CDR3 loop reads CASSLTTGQGTDTQYF. In nucleotides, the CDR3 is TGCGCCAGCAGCTTGACGACAGGACAAGGCACAGATACGCAGTATTTT.

The sample holds one count of this clone. This chain uses TRBV2 with TRBJ2-1; the match to TRBD2 covers 12 bases. V shed 5 bases, J shed 11 bases, and the junction held 16 bases outside the gene matches. The germline V gene has CDR1 SNHLY and CDR2 FYNNEI. The CDR3 length is 17 residues. DNA of the CDR3: TGTGCCAGCAGTACCGAAATGACTAGCGGGGGCGCAAGACAGCAGTTCTTC. It encodes CASSTEMTSGGARQQFF.

The rearrangement uses TRBV6-5 and TRBJ1-4, with D perhaps TRBD1 (6 bases). The CDR3 totals 16 residues. V gave up 4 bases and J gave up 0 bases, with 12 bases separating them. CDR1 and CDR2 (germline): MNHEY, SVGAGI. CDR3 loop: CASSSRGLSTNEKLFF. CDR3 DNA sequence: TGTGCCAGCAGTTCCAGGGGATTATCAACTAATGAAAAACTGTTTTTT.

The chain has TRBV5-1 and TRBJ2-4, with 10 bases aligning to TRBD1. The CDR3 loop spans 16 amino acids. Germline assignment: CDR1 SGHRS and CDR2 YFSETQ. J gave up 1 base and V 4 bases, and 5 bases lay outside the gene matches. CDR3 in DNA: TGCGCCAGCAGCCCGACAGGGGGCGCGGCCAAAAACATTCAGTACTTC. Its translation: CASSPTGGAAKNIQYF.

This clone was seen only a few times. The chain carries TRBV11-2 and TRBJ1-1, with 9 positions matching TRBD1. This CDR3 region has 18 residues. The trim removed 0 bases at V and 5 bases at J, leaving 13 bases unmatched. Looked up from germline, CDR1 is SGHAT and CDR2 is FQNNGV. DNA of the CDR3: TGTGCCAGCAGCTTAGAGTTGACGGGACAGGGACTCTATACTGAAGCTTTCTTT. Translating gives CASSLELTGQGLYTEAFF.

The rearrangement joins TRBV21-1 to TRBJ1-5. TRBV21-1 is flagged as a pseudogene. CDR3 size: 12 residues. The CDR3 loop is CASSTTGQPQHF. The CDR3 DNA sequence: TGTGCCAGCAGTACAACGGGGCAGCCCCAGCATTTT.

In this sample, this clone turned up a few times. The rearrangement joins TRBV2 to TRBJ1-5; a possible D gene is TRBD1 (6 bases). Germline loops: CDR1 SNHLY, CDR2 FYNNEI. The CDR3 length is 13 residues. V was shortened by 4 bases and J by 5 bases, with 9 bases between the two germline ends. DNA of the CDR3: TGTGCCAGCAGTGTACAGGGAGATCAGCCCCAGCATTTT. Its translation: CASSVQGDQPQHF.

The chain joins TRBV6-1 to TRBJ2-7, with 15 bases aligning to TRBD2. Germline V lookup: CDR1 MNHNS, CDR2 SASEGT. The CDR3 runs 16 residues. V lost 4 bases, J lost 2 bases, and 3 bases stayed unmatched. CDR3 DNA sequence: TGTGCCAGCAGTGGAGGGACTAGCGGGAGGCCCTACGAGCAGTACTTC. This translates into CASSGGTSGRPYEQYF.

The chain recombines TRBV28 with TRBJ1-1, with D possibly being TRBD1 (5 bases). With 2 bases removed from V and 3 bases from J, the gap between germline ends came to 16 bases. Germline V gene lookup returns CDR1 MDHEN and CDR2 SYDVKM. The CDR3 is 16 residues long. The CDR3 DNA is TGTGCCAGCAGTTTAGACAGCCGTGGATGGGACACTGAAGCTTTCTTT. It yields the protein CASSLDSRGWDTEAFF.

The rearrangement joins TRBV10-3 to TRBJ1-5, with 8 bases aligning to TRBD1. CDR3 length: 18 amino acids. Germline CDR1 reads ENHRY; CDR2 reads SYGVKD. With 2 bases clipped from V and 1 base from J, the junction kept 10 bases outside the gene matches. This CDR3 is CAISESSQGARSNQPQHF. The DNA for the CDR3 is TGTGCCATCAGTGAGAGTAGCCAGGGGGCACGAAGCAATCAGCCCCAGCATTTT.

The V call is TRBV5-6, the J call TRBJ2-7; no clear D gene. The germline CDR1 and CDR2 sequences are SGHDT and YYEEEE. The CDR3 has 13 amino acids. V shed 4 bases and J shed 3 bases, with 11 bases lying between them. CDR3 residues: CASSPVPGYEQYF. CDR3 in DNA: TGTGCCAGCAGCCCCGTGCCAGGCTACGAGCAGTACTTC. The full variable domain, rest sourced from reference TRBV5-6 and TRBJ2-7, is DAGVTQSPTHLIKTRGQQVTLRCSPKSGHDTVSWYQQALGQGPQFIFQYYEEEERQRGNFPDRFSGHQFPNYSSELNVNALLLGDSALYLCASSPVPGYEQYFGPGTRLTVT.

The chain uses TRBV10-3 and TRBJ1-5; TRBD1 is a possible D gene (5 bases). The germline CDR1 and CDR2 sequences are ENHRY and SYGVKD. Trimming left V 3 bases short and J 4 bases short, with 16 bases between. This CDR3 is built from 16 residues. CDR3 bases: TGTGCCATCAGTGATCCAGGGAACCATTATAATCAGCCCCAGCATTTT. This codes for CAISDPGNHYNQPQHF.

This rearrangement joins TRBV10-3 to TRBJ1-2; the match to TRBD1 covers 7 bases. The CDR3 totals 14 residues. The ends lost 8 bases at V and 2 bases at J; junction bases unmatched: 8. Germline values: CDR1 ENHRY, CDR2 SYGVKD. The CDR3 sequence: CAILDPGQNYGYTF. Written as DNA, the CDR3 is TGTGCCATCTTGGATCCGGGACAGAACTATGGCTACACCTTC.

V usage is TRBV7-2 and J usage is TRBJ1-1; maybe TRBD1 (5 bases). With 1 base removed from V and 1 base from J, the gap between germline ends came to 10 bases. The CDR3 is 15 residues long. CDR1 SGHTA and CDR2 FQGNSA come from the germline V gene. This chain's CDR3 is CASSLEGRANTEAFF. The CDR3 bases are TGTGCCAGCAGCTTAGAGGGCAGGGCGAACACTGAAGCTTTCTTT. Variable domain in full (rest from reference TRBV7-2 and TRBJ1-1): GAGVSQSPSNKVTEKGKDVELRCDPISGHTALYWYRQSLGQGLEFLIYFQGNSAPDKSGLPSDRFSAERTGGSVSTLTIQRTQQEDSAVYLCASSLEGRANTEAFFGQGTRLTVV.

The rearrangement joins TRBV18 to TRBJ2-5; 7 positions agree with TRBD1. The CDR3 length is 13 residues. Germline-derived CDR1 and CDR2 are KGHSH and LQKENI. V lost 4 bases, J lost 3 bases, and 2 bases stayed unmatched. The CDR3 is CASSRDRKETQYF. In DNA form, the CDR3 reads TGTGCCAGCTCACGGGACAGAAAAGAGACCCAGTACTTC.

This rearrangement joins TRBV7-8 to TRBJ1-3, with a possible D match to TRBD1 (5 bases). CDR3 size: 18 residues. The V end was cut by 5 bases, the J end by 0 bases, with 20 bases between. Germline V gene sequence: CDR1 SGHVS, CDR2 FQNEAQ. The CDR3 coding sequence is TGTGCCAGCAGCCCCGGTCGGTGGGGACTAAGCTCTGGAAACACCATATATTTT. It codes for CASSPGRWGLSSGNTIYF. The full variable domain, with the rest looked up from reference TRBV7-8 and TRBJ1-3, is GAGVSQSPRYKVAKRGQDVALRCDPISGHVSLFWYQQALGQGPEFLTYFQNEAQLDKSGLPSDRFFAERPEGSVSTLKIQRTQQEDSAVYLCASSPGRWGLSSGNTIYFGEGSWLTVV.

This clone was picked up one time. V gene TRBV4-3 combines with J gene TRBJ2-3; TRBD1 agrees at 8 bases. Trimming cost V 4 bases and J 1 base; bases outside gene matches: 7. There are 16 residues in the CDR3. Germline CDR1 is LGHNA and CDR2 is YSLEER. Here the CDR3 DNA reads TGCGCCAGCAGCCGTCAGACAGGGGCCGGCACAGATACGCAGTATTTT. Its translation is CASSRQTGAGTDTQYF.

The rearrangement joins TRBV27 to TRBJ1-5; no reliable D call. This CDR3 comprises 15 residues. Germline V CDR1 and CDR2: MNHEY, SMNVEV (reference sequence). V was pared by 3 bases and J by 0 bases, with 9 bases between. DNA for the CDR3: TGTGCCAGCAGTTTTTCCGGTAATAGCAATCAGCCCCAGCATTTT. The encoded protein is CASSFSGNSNQPQHF.

This chain joins TRBV27 and TRBJ2-3; TRBD1 agrees at 7 bases. Germline-derived CDR1 and CDR2 are MNHEY and SMNVEV (reference sequence). The CDR3 spans 16 residues. The trim removed 7 bases at V and 6 bases at J, leaving 16 bases unmatched. CDR3 sequence: CASTQTGTYSGDTQYF. CDR3 sequence (DNA): TGTGCCAGCACCCAGACAGGGACCTATTCCGGTGATACGCAGTATTTT.

V usage is TRBV10-3 and J usage is TRBJ1-1; 9 bases align to TRBD1. CDR1 and CDR2 (germline): ENHRY, SYGVKD. The CDR3 length is 14 residues. The V gene end was trimmed by 7 bases and the J gene end by 4 bases; junction bases not matched to a gene: 7. Written as DNA, the CDR3 is TGTGCCATCAATCCGGGACAGGGACGCACTGAAGCTTTCTTT. It codes for CAINPGQGRTEAFF.

The CDR3 protein is CASSPLIGRDDEQFF. The CDR3 DNA reads TGCGCCAGCAGCCCGTTGATAGGACGGGATGATGAGCAGTTCTTC. The V call is TRBV4-3, the J call TRBJ2-1; possible D gene TRBD2, 5 bases. The CDR3 has 15 residues. The V gene lost 4 bases and the J gene lost 8 bases, with 18 bases spanning the gap. Germline-derived CDR1 and CDR2 are LGHNA and YSLEER.

The gene calls are TRBV27 and TRBJ2-5, with D unclear. The CDR3 spans 14 residues. Trimming cost V 4 bases and J 1 base, with 10 bases left between them. The germline CDR1 and CDR2 sequences are MNHEY and SMNVEV (reference sequence). CDR3 in DNA: TGTGCCAGCAGTTCGGCAGGCCTCCAAGAGACCCAGTACTTC. Amino acids: CASSSAGLQETQYF.

About this clone: One end of the junction does not line up with germline, which may come from a read error. CDR3 nucleotides: TGTGCTAGCAGCTTAGGGGTTAGCAGGGGCGAGCAGTACTTC. It encodes CASSLGVSRGEQYF. V usage is TRBV7-7 and J usage is TRBJ2-7; perhaps TRBD1 as D (6 bases). The length of the CDR3 is 14 residues. Germline CDR1 reads SSHAT; CDR2 reads FNYEAQ (reference sequence).

This sequence joins TRBV7-2 and TRBJ1-3; tentatively, D is TRBD1 (5 bases). This CDR3 is 15 amino acids long. Trimming stripped 4 bases from V and 0 bases from J, with 10 bases between. From germline, CDR1 is SGHTA and CDR2 FQGNSA. CDR3 DNA: TGTGCCAGCAGCTCGACAGACCGCTCTGGAAACACCATATATTTT. Its translation: CASSSTDRSGNTIYF.

This chain uses TRBV6-5 with TRBJ2-5, with D perhaps TRBD1 (5 bases). The germline V and J ends were trimmed by 5 bases and 4 bases, with 17 bases remaining between them. The CDR3 is 15 amino acids. Germline V gene data show CDR1 as MNHEY and CDR2 as SVGAGI. Written as DNA, the CDR3 is TGTGCCAGCAGTCGACCAACTCAGGGTGGAGAGACCCAGTACTTC. Protein product: CASSRPTQGGETQYF.